The 16 T cell receptor beta chains below all came from one sample that was sequenced in a study of cytomegalovirus exposure and HLA in healthy donors. The PCR contained 60 Vbeta and 13 Jbeta primers. TCRdb keeps only in-frame clones here, not all; method: immunoSEQ multiplex PCR. This sample has 120,000 or so clones, with less than 80% found just once. Sequencing was performed on PBMCs. These receptors all come from a woman between 45 and 60 years old in good health and CMV-seronegative.

This chain uses TRBV7-2 with TRBJ2-1; 7 bases match TRBD2. The CDR3 is 15 amino acids. The V gene end was trimmed by 1 base and the J gene end by 7 bases; junction bases not matched to a gene: 7. The germline V gene has CDR1 SGHTA and CDR2 FQGNSA. The CDR3 reads CASSLGREKGNEQFF. Here the CDR3 DNA reads TGTGCCAGCAGCTTAGGGCGGGAGAAGGGAAATGAGCAGTTCTTC.

This sequence joins TRBV9 and TRBJ2-7; D gene unclear. The germline V gene encodes CDR1 SGDLS and CDR2 YYNGEE. V dropped 4 bases and J dropped 2 bases, with 7 bases sitting between them. This CDR3 has 12 residues. The CDR3: CASSPGAYEQYF. In nucleotides, the CDR3 is TGTGCCAGCAGCCCCGGAGCCTACGAGCAGTACTTC.

This clone was seen a handful of times. The chain has TRBV5-5 and TRBJ1-1; D is undetermined. The germline V gene encodes CDR1 SGHKS and CDR2 YYEKEE (reference sequence). Trimming removed 0 bases from V and 0 bases from J, with 6 bases in between. There are 14 residues in the CDR3. CDR3 sequence reads: CASSLDSLNTEAFF. Written as DNA, the CDR3 is TGTGCCAGCAGCTTGGACAGCTTGAACACTGAAGCTTTCTTT.

The chain couples TRBV27 to TRBJ1-2, with 10 bases matching TRBD1. Germline lookup yields CDR1 MNHEY and CDR2 SMNVEV (reference sequence). J gave up 1 base and V 6 bases, and 8 bases lay outside the gene matches. The CDR3 length is 16 residues. The CDR3 loop reads CASRRQGAELNYGYTF. CDR3 sequence (DNA): TGTGCCAGCAGGCGACAGGGGGCCGAACTTAACTATGGCTACACCTTC.

As to this clone: The junction departs from germline at one end; a sequencing error may be responsible. This chain connects TRBV7-9 to TRBJ2-3, with D uncertain. CDR3 length: 12 amino acids. Germline V gene sequence: CDR1 SEHNR, CDR2 FQNEAQ (reference sequence). The DNA for the CDR3 is TGTTCCAGCAGCCCGAGTACAGATACGCAGTATTTT. The encoded protein is CSSSPSTDTQYF.

V usage is TRBV29-1 and J usage is TRBJ1-2; 7 nucleotides match TRBD1. The V and J ends lost 4 bases and 7 bases, in that order; junction bases with no gene match: 6. The CDR3 spans 12 residues. The germline V gene has CDR1 SQVTM and CDR2 ANQGSEA. The CDR3 is CSVVRGQGGYTF. As DNA, the CDR3 is TGCAGCGTTGTTAGGGGGCAGGGTGGCTACACCTTC.

The chain recombines TRBV6-5 with TRBJ1-1; weak D call: TRBD1 (5 bases). The CDR3 is 12 amino acids. Germline CDR1 reads MNHEY; CDR2 reads SVGAGI. Trimming removed 2 bases from V and 10 bases from J, with 11 bases in between. For the CDR3, the DNA is TGTGCCAGCAGTTACAACGGGGGAACAGCTTTCTTT. Encoded protein: CASSYNGGTAFF.

The genes are TRBV18 and TRBJ2-7; 8 nucleotides align to TRBD2. This CDR3 contains 17 residues. CDR1 KGHSH and CDR2 LQKENI come from the germline V gene. After removal of 5 bases from V and 1 base from J, the junction contained 13 bases not matched to a gene. This CDR3 is CASSARHAGGGSYEQYF. DNA of the CDR3: TGTGCCAGCTCAGCGCGGCATGCGGGAGGAGGATCCTACGAGCAGTACTTC.

This sequence joins TRBV7-9 and TRBJ2-7, with D possibly being TRBD1 (6 bases). V lost 1 base to trimming and J lost 6 bases, with 16 bases between them. The CDR3 contains 15 residues. Germline loops: CDR1 SEHNR, CDR2 FQNEAQ (reference sequence). The CDR3: CASSLGGHRDSEQYF. In DNA, the CDR3 is TGTGCCAGCAGCTTAGGGGGGCACCGAGACAGCGAGCAGTACTTC.

The chain has TRBV28 and TRBJ2-1; 12 nucleotides line up with TRBD2. The length of the CDR3 is 14 residues. J was trimmed by 8 bases and V by 8 bases; bases with no gene match: 7. Germline V gene lookup returns CDR1 MDHEN and CDR2 SYDVKM. The CDR3 spells CASGWTSGEDEQFF. CDR3 bases: TGTGCCAGCGGGTGGACTAGCGGGGAAGATGAGCAGTTCTTC.

Turning to this clone: The junction departs from the called germline gene at one end, perhaps through a read error. The chain carries TRBV7-7 and TRBJ2-2; 10 bases line up with TRBD2. Germline CDR1 reads SSHAT; CDR2 reads FNYEAQ (reference sequence). The CDR3 consists of 17 residues. CDR3 nucleotides: TGTGCTAGCAGCTTAACCAGCGGGAGGGCCCGGACCGGGGAGCTGTTTTTT. It encodes CASSLTSGRARTGELFF.

The rearrangement uses TRBV29-1 and TRBJ2-1, with TRBD2 identical over 8 bases. J lost 4 bases, V lost 3 bases, and 2 bases had no gene match. CDR3 length equals 13 residues. Germline lookup yields CDR1 SQVTM and CDR2 ANQGSEA. This CDR3 is CSVEPSGYNEQFF. The CDR3 DNA follows: TGCAGCGTTGAGCCTAGCGGGTACAATGAGCAGTTCTTC.

The chain uses TRBV28 and TRBJ2-2; D uncertain. The CDR3 covers 11 residues. V was pared by 2 bases and J by 7 bases, with 2 bases between. Germline V gives CDR1 MDHEN, CDR2 SYDVKM. The CDR3 here is CASSLHGELFF. For the CDR3, the DNA is TGTGCCAGCAGTTTACACGGGGAGCTGTTTTTT.

The V and J genes are TRBV4-2 and TRBJ2-2, with 8 bases matching TRBD2. Germline CDR1 and CDR2: LGHNA and YNFKEQ. The length of the CDR3 is 16 residues. Losses at the gene ends were 0 bases for V and 3 bases for J; bases not matched to a gene: 3. The CDR3 loop reads CASSQDKAGDTGELFF. CDR3 bases: TGTGCCAGCAGCCAAGATAAAGCGGGAGACACCGGGGAGCTGTTTTTT.

This chain links TRBV7-7 with TRBJ2-2; 9 nucleotides align to TRBD2. Trimming at V came to 3 bases and at J to 6 bases, leaving 8 bases not matched to a gene. CDR3 length equals 16 residues. CDR1 and CDR2 from the germline V gene are SSHAT and FNYEAQ (reference sequence). CDR3 sequence reads: CASSFTSGPGSGELFF. Written as DNA, the CDR3 is TGTGCCAGCAGCTTTACTAGCGGGCCTGGATCCGGGGAGCTGTTTTTT.

The chain is built from TRBV2 and TRBJ2-5, with a possible D match to TRBD1 (5 bases). The V end lost 2 bases, the J end lost 6 bases, and 19 bases lay between the germline ends. Germline CDR1 and CDR2: SNHLY and FYNNEI. This CDR3 is built from 16 residues. The CDR3 DNA sequence: TGTGCCAGCAGTGAAAGTGCTTCGGACAAACGAAAGACCCAGTACTTC. Translated, it gives CASSESASDKRKTQYF. The full variable domain, with the rest looked up from reference TRBV2 and TRBJ2-5, is EPEVTQTPSHQVTQMGQEVILRCVPISNHLYFYWYRQILGQKVEFLVSFYNNEISEKSEIFDDQFSVERPDGSNFTLKIRSTKLEDSAMYFCASSESASDKRKTQYFGPGTRLLVL.